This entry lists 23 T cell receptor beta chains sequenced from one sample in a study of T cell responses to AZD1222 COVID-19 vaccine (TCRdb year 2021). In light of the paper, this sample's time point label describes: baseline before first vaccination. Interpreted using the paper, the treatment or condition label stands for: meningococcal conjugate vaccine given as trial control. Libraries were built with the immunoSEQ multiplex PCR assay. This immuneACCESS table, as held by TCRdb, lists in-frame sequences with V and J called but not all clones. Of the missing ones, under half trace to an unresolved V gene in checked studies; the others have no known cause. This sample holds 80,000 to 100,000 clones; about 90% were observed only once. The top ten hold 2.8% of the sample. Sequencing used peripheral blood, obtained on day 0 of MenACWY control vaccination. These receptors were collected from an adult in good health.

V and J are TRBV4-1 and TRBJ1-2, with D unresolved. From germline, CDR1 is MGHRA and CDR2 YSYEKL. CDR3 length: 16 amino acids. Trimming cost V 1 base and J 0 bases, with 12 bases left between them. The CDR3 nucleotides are TGCGCCAGCAGCCAAGTCCTGACGAGCACTAACTATGGCTACACCTTC. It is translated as CASSQVLTSTNYGYTF.

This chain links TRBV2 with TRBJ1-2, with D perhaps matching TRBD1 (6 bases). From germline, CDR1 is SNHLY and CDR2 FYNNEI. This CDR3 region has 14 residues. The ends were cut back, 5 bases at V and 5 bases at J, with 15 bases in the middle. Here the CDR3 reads CASSTDSRTYGYTF. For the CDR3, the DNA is TGTGCCAGCAGTACGGACAGTCGGACGTATGGCTACACCTTC.

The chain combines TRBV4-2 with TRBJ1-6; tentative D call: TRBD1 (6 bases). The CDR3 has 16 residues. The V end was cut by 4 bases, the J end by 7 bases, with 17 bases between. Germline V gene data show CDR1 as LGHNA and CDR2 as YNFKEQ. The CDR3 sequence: CASSRLVRTGNSPLHF. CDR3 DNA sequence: TGTGCCAGCAGCCGCCTAGTCCGAACAGGGAATTCACCCCTCCACTTT.

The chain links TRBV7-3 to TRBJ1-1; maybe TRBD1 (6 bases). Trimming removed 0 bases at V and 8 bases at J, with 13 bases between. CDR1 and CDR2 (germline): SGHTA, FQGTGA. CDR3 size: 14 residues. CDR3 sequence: CASSLTGGQTEAFF. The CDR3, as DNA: TGTGCCAGCAGCTTAACGGGAGGACAGACGGAAGCTTTCTTT.

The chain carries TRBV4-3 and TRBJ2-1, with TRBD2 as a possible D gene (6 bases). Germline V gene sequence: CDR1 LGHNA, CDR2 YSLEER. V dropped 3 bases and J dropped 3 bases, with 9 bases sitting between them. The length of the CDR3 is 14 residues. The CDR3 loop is CASSQPGLYNEQFF. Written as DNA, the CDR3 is TGCGCCAGCAGCCAGCCGGGACTCTACAATGAGCAGTTCTTC.

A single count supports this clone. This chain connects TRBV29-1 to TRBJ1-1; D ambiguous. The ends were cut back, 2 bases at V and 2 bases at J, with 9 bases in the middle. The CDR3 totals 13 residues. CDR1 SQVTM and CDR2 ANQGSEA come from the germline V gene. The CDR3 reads CSVENIPNTEAFF. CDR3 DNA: TGCAGCGTTGAAAATATACCTAACACTGAAGCTTTCTTT. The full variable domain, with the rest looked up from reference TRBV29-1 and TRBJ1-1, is SAVISQKPSRDICQRGTSLTIQCQVDSQVTMMFWYRQQPGQSLTLIATANQGSEATYESGFVIDKFPISRPNLTFSTLTVSNMSPEDSSIYLCSVENIPNTEAFFGQGTRLTVV.

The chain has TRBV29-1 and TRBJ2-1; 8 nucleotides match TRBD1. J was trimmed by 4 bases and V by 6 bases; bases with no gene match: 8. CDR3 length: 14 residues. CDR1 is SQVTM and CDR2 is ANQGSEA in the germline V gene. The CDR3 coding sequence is TGCAGCGTCGCTGACAGGGGCGAATACAATGAGCAGTTCTTC. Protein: CSVADRGEYNEQFF.

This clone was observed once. The CDR3 bases are TGTGCCTGGGGACAGGGTTCGAGGCAGCCCCAGCATTTT. It yields the protein CAWGQGSRQPQHF. This rearrangement joins TRBV30 to TRBJ1-5; 8 positions agree with TRBD1. J gave up 7 bases and V 5 bases, and 7 bases lay outside the gene matches. Germline CDR1 GTSNPN, CDR2 SVGIG (reference sequence). CDR3 size: 13 residues.

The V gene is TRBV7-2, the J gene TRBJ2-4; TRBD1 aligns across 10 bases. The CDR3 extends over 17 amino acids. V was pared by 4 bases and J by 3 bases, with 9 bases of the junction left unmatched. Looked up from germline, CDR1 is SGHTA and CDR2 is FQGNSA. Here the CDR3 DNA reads TGTGCCAGCAGCTCCCAGGGACAGGGGTCCGGCAAAAACATTCAGTACTTC. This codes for CASSSQGQGSGKNIQYF.

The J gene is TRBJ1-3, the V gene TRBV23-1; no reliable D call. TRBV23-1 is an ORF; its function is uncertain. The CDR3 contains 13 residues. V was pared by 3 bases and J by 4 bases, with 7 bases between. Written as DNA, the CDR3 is TGCGCCAGCAGTCAGACAAGAGGAAACACCATATATTTT. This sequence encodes CASSQTRGNTIYF.

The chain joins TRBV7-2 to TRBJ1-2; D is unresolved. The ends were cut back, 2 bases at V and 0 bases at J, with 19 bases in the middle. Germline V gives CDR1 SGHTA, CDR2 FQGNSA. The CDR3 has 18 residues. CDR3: CASSLSLSLGLSNYGYTF. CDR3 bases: TGTGCCAGCAGCTTAAGCTTATCCTTGGGTTTATCTAACTATGGCTACACCTTC.

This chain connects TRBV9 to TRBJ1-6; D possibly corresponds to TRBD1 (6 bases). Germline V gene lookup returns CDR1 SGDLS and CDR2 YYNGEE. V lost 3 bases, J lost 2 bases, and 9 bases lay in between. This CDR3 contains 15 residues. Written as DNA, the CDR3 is TGTGCCAGCAGCGAATCAGGGGCCTATAATTCACCCCTCCACTTT. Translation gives CASSESGAYNSPLHF.

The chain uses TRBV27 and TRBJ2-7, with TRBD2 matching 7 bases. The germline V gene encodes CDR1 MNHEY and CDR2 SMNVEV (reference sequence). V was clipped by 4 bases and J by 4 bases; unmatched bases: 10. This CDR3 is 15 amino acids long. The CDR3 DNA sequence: TGTGCCAGCAGTTCCCCCCAGGGAGGGTCATACGAGCAGTACTTC. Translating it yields CASSSPQGGSYEQYF.

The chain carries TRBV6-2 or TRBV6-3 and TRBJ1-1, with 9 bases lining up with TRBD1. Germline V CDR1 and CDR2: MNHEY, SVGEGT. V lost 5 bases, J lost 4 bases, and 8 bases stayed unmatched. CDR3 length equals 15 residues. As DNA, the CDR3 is TGTGCCAGCAGTCCCGGGACAGGGAGGAGCACTGAAGCTTTCTTT. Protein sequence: CASSPGTGRSTEAFF.

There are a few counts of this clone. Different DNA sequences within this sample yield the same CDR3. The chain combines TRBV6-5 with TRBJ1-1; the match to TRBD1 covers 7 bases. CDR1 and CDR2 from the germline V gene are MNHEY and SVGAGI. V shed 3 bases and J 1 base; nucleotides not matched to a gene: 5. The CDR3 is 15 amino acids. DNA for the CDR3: TGTGCCAGCAGTTATTTAGGGACAGAGAACACTGAAGCTTTCTTT. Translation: CASSYLGTENTEAFF.

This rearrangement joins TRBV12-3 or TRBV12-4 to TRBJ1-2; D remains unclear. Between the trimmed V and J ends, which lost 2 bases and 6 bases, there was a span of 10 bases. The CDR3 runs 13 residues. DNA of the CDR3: TGTGCCAGCAGTTTAAACAGTCCTAATGGCTACACCTTC. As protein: CASSLNSPNGYTF.

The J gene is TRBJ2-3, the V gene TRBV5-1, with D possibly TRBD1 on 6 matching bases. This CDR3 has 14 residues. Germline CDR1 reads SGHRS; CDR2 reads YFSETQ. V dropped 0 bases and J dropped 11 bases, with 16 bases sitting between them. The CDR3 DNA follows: TGCGCCAGCAGCTTGGTGGTCCAGGGGTATGAGCAGTATTTT. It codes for CASSLVVQGYEQYF.

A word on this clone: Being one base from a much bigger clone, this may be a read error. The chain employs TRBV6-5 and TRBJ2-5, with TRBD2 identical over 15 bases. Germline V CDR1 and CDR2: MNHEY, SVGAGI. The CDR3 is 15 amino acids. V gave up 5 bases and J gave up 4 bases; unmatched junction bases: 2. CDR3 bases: TGTGCCAGCAGTAGGACTAGCGGGGGGGCAGAGACCCAGTACTTC. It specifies CASSRTSGGAETQYF.

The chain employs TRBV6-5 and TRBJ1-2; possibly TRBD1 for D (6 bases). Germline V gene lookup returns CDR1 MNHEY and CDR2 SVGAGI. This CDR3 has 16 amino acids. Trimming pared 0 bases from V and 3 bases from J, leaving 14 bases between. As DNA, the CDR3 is TGTGCCAGCAGTTACTCATGGGGGGCCGCAGACTATGGCTACACCTTC. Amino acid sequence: CASSYSWGAADYGYTF.

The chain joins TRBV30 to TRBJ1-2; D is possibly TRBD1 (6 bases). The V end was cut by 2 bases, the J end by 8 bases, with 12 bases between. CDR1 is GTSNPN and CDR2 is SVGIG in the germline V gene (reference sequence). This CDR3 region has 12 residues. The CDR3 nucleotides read TGTGCCTGGAGTCGGGACACGGGGGGCTACACCTTC. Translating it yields CAWSRDTGGYTF.

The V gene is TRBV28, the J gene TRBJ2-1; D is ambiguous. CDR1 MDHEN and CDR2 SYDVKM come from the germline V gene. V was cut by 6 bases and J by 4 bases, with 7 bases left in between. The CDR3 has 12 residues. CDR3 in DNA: TGTGCCAGCAGCCTTACTTACAATGAGCAGTTCTTC. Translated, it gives CASSLTYNEQFF. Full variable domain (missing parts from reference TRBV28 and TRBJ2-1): DVKVTQSSRYLVKRTGEKVFLECVQDMDHENMFWYRQDPGLGLRLIYFSYDVKMKEKGDIPEGYSVSREKKERFSLILESASTNQTSMYLCASSLTYNEQFFGPGTRLTVL.

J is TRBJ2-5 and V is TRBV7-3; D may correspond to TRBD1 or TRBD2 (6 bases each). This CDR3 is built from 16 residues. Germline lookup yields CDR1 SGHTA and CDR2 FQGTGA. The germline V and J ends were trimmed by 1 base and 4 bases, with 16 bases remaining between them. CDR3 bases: TGTGCCAGCAGCTTAAGCGGGCCCGGGGGCGGAGAGACCCAGTACTTC. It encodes CASSLSGPGGGETQYF.

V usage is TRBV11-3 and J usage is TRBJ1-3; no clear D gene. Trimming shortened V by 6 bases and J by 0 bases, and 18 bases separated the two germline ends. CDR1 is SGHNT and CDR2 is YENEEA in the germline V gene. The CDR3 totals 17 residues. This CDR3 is CASSYRYAASSGNTIYF. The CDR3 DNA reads TGTGCCAGCAGTTACCGGTACGCTGCAAGCTCTGGAAACACCATATATTTT.